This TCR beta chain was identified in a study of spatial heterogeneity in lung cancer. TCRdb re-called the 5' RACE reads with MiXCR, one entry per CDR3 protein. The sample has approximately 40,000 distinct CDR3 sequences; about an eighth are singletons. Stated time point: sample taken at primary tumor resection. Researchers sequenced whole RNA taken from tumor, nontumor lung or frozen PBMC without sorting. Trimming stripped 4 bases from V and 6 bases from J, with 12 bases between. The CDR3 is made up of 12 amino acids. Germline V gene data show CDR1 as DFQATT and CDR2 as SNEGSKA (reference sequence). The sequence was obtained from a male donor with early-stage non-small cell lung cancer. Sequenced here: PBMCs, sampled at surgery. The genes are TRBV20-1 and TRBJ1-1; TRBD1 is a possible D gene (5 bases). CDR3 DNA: TGCAGTGCTACGGGGACGGGGGCTGAAGCTTTCTTT. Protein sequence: CSATGTGAEAFF.